This TCR beta chain was observed in a study of technical replicates of blood from a few donors. From germline, CDR1 is SGHAT and CDR2 FQNNGV. The CDR3 has 13 residues. V dropped 6 bases and J dropped 5; count of bases not matched to a gene: 6. Here immunoSEQ multiplex PCR was the method, and the copy in TCRdb shows in-frame clones only, minus some. The sample has under 95,000 clones, 95% to 98% seen once; the top ten hold approximately 0.15%. This sequence originates from a human donor in good health. Sequencing used T cells isolated from PBMCs. V usage is TRBV11-2 and J usage is TRBJ2-7, with TRBD2 identical over 8 bases. The CDR3: CASRRAGENEQYF. CDR3 DNA: TGTGCCAGCAGAAGAGCGGGAGAGAACGAGCAGTACTTC.